Sequencing of this TCR beta chain was carried out in a study of graft-versus-host responses after intestinal transplantation. Study-level background: Uniformly, recipients were administered anti-thymocyte globulin induction with subsequent tacrolimus and steroids for two to three years.

Libraries were prepared by immunoSEQ multiplex PCR; TCRdb keeps only in-frame clonotypes and omits some of them. This table holds some 8,200 clones, around 90% found once. V lost 1 base and J 8 bases, leaving 12 bases between the germline ends. Germline assignment: CDR1 LNHNV and CDR2 YYDKDF (reference sequence). The CDR3 runs 15 residues. Notes on this clone: The same CDR3 also results from other DNA sequences found in this sample.

This rearrangement joins TRBV15 to TRBJ1-6, with D possibly matching TRBD1 (5 bases). The sample was PBMCs, taken around 31 days after intestinal transplant. The source of this sequence is a human patient who received an intestinal transplant, so some T cells may come from the graft donor. The CDR3 loop is CATSRGGRVDSPLHF. The CDR3 nucleotides are TGTGCCACCAGCAGAGGAGGCAGGGTTGATTCACCCCTCCACTTT.